Shown below are 20 T cell receptor beta chains from a single sample sequenced in a study of blood T cell repertoires in COVID-19. Method: immunoSEQ multiplex PCR; TCRdb's copy keeps in-frame clones and lacks some. The data show roughly 100,000 clones, about 76% seen once. Sequencing was performed on peripheral blood. The receptors were gathered from a woman in her 70s with acute or convalescent COVID-19.

V gene TRBV19 combines with J gene TRBJ2-7; 9 positions agree with TRBD1. Germline CDR1 is LNHDA and CDR2 is SQIVND (reference sequence). After removal of 5 bases from V and 7 bases from J, the junction contained 15 bases not matched to a gene. This CDR3 is 16 amino acids long. The CDR3 loop reads CASSHTGGASTGEQYF. CDR3 DNA sequence: TGTGCCAGTAGTCATACAGGGGGCGCAAGTACGGGGGAGCAGTACTTC. Full variable domain (remainder filled in from reference TRBV19 and TRBJ2-7): DGGITQSPKYLFRKEGQNVTLSCEQNLNHDAMYWYRQDPGQGLRLIYYSQIVNDFQKGDIAEGYSVSREKKESFPLTVTSAQKNPTAFYLCASSHTGGASTGEQYFGPGTRLTVT.

The genes are TRBV24-1 and TRBJ2-3; a weak D match, TRBD2 (5 bases). V dropped 7 bases and J dropped 4 bases, with 14 bases sitting between them. Germline V lookup: CDR1 KGHDR, CDR2 SFDVKD. This CDR3 spans 14 amino acids. As DNA, the CDR3 is TGTGCCACCAGCCCCGGACTTAGCGCAGATACGCAGTATTTT. Amino acids: CATSPGLSADTQYF.

This clone was counted only a few times. The V and J genes are TRBV6-2 or TRBV6-3 and TRBJ1-2; TRBD1 is a possible D gene (6 bases). The V and J ends lost 0 bases and 5 bases respectively, with 13 bases between them. Germline V gene sequence: CDR1 MNHEY, CDR2 SVGEGT. This CDR3 is 15 amino acids long. CDR3 coding DNA: TGTGCCAGCAGTTACTCCGACAGGACATATTATGGCTACACCTTC. It specifies CASSYSDRTYYGYTF.

This clone turned up a few times. The rearrangement uses TRBV23-1 and TRBJ1-5; 8 bases match TRBD1. TRBV23-1 carries the ORF label, with uncertain function. Trimming took 1 base from V and 0 from J; bases not matched to a gene: 23. This CDR3 comprises 23 residues. The DNA of the CDR3 is TGCGCCAGCAGTCAATTTACGGAACGAGCCCGGGGACAGGAGGGATATAGCAATCAGCCCCAGCATTTT. As protein: CASSQFTERARGQEGYSNQPQHF.

The chain joins TRBV3-1 (or the pseudogene TRBV3-2) to TRBJ2-3; TRBD2 aligns across 7 bases. This CDR3 region has 11 residues. V shed 4 bases and J 9 bases; nucleotides not matched to a gene: 1. Germline lookup yields CDR1 LGHDT and CDR2 YNNKEL (reference sequence). The CDR3 reads CASSPGGTQYF. For the CDR3, the DNA is TGTGCCAGCAGCCCCGGGGGGACGCAGTATTTT.

The rearrangement uses TRBV5-1 and TRBJ1-6, with D possibly TRBD1 on 5 matching bases. Trimming cost V 0 bases and J 8 bases, with 9 bases left between them. The CDR3 length is 14 residues. Per germline, CDR1 SGHRS and CDR2 YFSETQ. The CDR3 protein is CASSLGRADSPLHF. The CDR3 DNA reads as TGCGCCAGCAGCTTGGGCAGGGCCGATTCACCCCTCCACTTT.

In nucleotides, the CDR3 is TGTGCCACCAGCAGAGATGGTAGGGGGGGCCAAGATACGCAGTATTTT. Translation: CATSRDGRGGQDTQYF. The chain is built from TRBV15 and TRBJ2-3; D is perhaps TRBD2 (7 bases). Looked up from germline, CDR1 is LNHNV and CDR2 is YYDKDF (reference sequence). Trimming shortened V by 0 bases and J by 5 bases, and 15 bases separated the two germline ends. The CDR3 is made up of 16 amino acids.

This sequence joins TRBV7-9 and TRBJ1-1; possible D gene TRBD1, 5 bases. Trimming cost V 5 bases and J 1 base, with 14 bases left between them. The CDR3 totals 15 residues. Germline V gene lookup returns CDR1 SEHNR and CDR2 FQNEAQ (reference sequence). DNA of the CDR3: TGTGCCAGCAGCACAGGAGATTGGGGGAACACTGAAGCTTTCTTT. Its translation: CASSTGDWGNTEAFF.

J is TRBJ1-2 and V is TRBV6-5; TRBD1 matches at 8 bases. This CDR3 spans 16 amino acids. Germline assignment: CDR1 MNHEY and CDR2 SVGAGI. Trimming removed 4 bases from V and 8 bases from J; junction bases left unmatched: 15. The CDR3: CASSSGQGRSTGGYTF. The CDR3 nucleotides read TGTGCCAGCAGTTCTGGACAGGGTCGGTCCACGGGAGGCTACACCTTC.

The DNA of the CDR3 is TGCGCCAGCAGTGACCTGCAGGGGGCTGAAGCTTTCTTT. Amino acids: CASSDLQGAEAFF. J is TRBJ1-1 and V is TRBV10-2; 7 positions agree with TRBD1. The CDR3 covers 13 residues. The ends lost 3 bases at V and 6 bases at J; junction bases unmatched: 4. CDR1 is WSHSY, CDR2 SAAADI, per germline.

The table lists this clone with a count of one. The chain recombines TRBV5-5 with TRBJ1-1, with a possible D match to TRBD1 (5 bases). The V gene lost 4 bases and the J gene lost 5 bases, with 18 bases spanning the gap. The CDR3 sequence is 15 residues long. Germline V gene lookup returns CDR1 SGHKS and CDR2 YYEKEE (reference sequence). The chain's CDR3 is CASSPGTARGTEAFF. In DNA form, the CDR3 reads TGTGCCAGCAGCCCAGGGACTGCCCGGGGGACTGAAGCTTTCTTT.

This clone was observed once. This chain joins TRBV10-3 and TRBJ2-2, with 12 bases matching TRBD1. The CDR3 has 13 residues. Germline loops: CDR1 ENHRY, CDR2 SYGVKD. V shed 10 bases and J 6 bases; nucleotides not matched to a gene: 3. In DNA, the CDR3 is TGTGCCACGGGACAGGGGGCATCCGGGGAGCTGTTTTTT. Residues: CATGQGASGELFF.

The gene calls are TRBV3-1 (or the pseudogene TRBV3-2) and TRBJ2-1, with 7 nucleotides matching TRBD1. V shed 9 bases and J 2 bases; nucleotides not matched to a gene: 4. The CDR3 extends over 13 amino acids. Germline CDR1 reads LGHDT; CDR2 reads YNNKEL (reference sequence). The CDR3 DNA sequence: TGTGCCAGGAGAGGGACAGCCTACAATGAGCAGTTCTTC. This codes for CARRGTAYNEQFF.

The rearrangement uses TRBV5-6 and TRBJ2-3, with a weak D call TRBD2 (6 bases). V gave up 2 bases and J gave up 4 bases, with 23 bases separating them. There are 18 residues in the CDR3. Per germline, CDR1 SGHDT and CDR2 YYEEEE. CDR3 sequence reads: CASSFVPPGPSAPDTQYF. The CDR3 nucleotides read TGTGCCAGCAGCTTTGTCCCCCCCGGGCCTAGCGCGCCAGATACGCAGTATTTT.

The genes are TRBV11-3 and TRBJ2-1; no clear D. V lost 1 base and J lost 2, with 6 bases in between. Germline values: CDR1 SGHNT, CDR2 YENEEA. This CDR3 is built from 14 residues. CDR3 in DNA: TGTGCCAGCAGCTTAGGGCAGACCTACAATGAGCAGTTCTTC. It codes for CASSLGQTYNEQFF.

The chain recombines TRBV14 with TRBJ1-1; D uncertain. The CDR3 consists of 14 residues. The V and J ends lost 4 bases and 0 bases respectively, with 9 bases between them. The germline CDR1 and CDR2 sequences are SGHDN and FVKESK. CDR3 sequence: CASSRETLNTEAFF. CDR3 in DNA: TGTGCCAGCAGCCGTGAGACACTGAACACTGAAGCTTTCTTT. Drawing the rest from reference TRBV14 and TRBJ1-1, the complete variable domain is EAGVTQFPSHSVIEKGQTVTLRCDPISGHDNLYWYRRVMGKEIKFLLHFVKESKQDESGMPNNRFLAERTGGTYSTLKVQPAELEDSGVYFCASSRETLNTEAFFGQGTRLTVV.

This clone was counted a single time. The V and J genes are TRBV30 and TRBJ1-2, with a possible D match to TRBD1 (6 bases). The CDR3 is 14 residues long. V dropped 2 bases and J dropped 1 base, with 11 bases sitting between them. Germline values: CDR1 GTSNPN, CDR2 SVGIG (reference sequence). The CDR3 nucleotides read TGTGCCTGGAGTACAACAGGGTATAACTATGGCTACACCTTC. Translated, it gives CAWSTTGYNYGYTF.

The V and J genes are TRBV5-4 and TRBJ1-4, with 8 bases that match TRBD1. V shed 0 bases, J shed 8 bases, and the junction held 3 bases outside the gene matches. Germline lookup yields CDR1 SGHNT and CDR2 YYREEE (reference sequence). The CDR3 totals 14 residues. DNA of the CDR3: TGTGCCAGCAGCTTGGGGACAGGGTTAGAAAAACTGTTTTTT. This translates into CASSLGTGLEKLFF. The whole variable domain, remainder taken from reference TRBV5-4 and TRBJ1-4, is ETGVTQSPTHLIKTRGQQVTLRCSSQSGHNTVSWYQQALGQGPQFIFQYYREEENGRGNFPPRFSGLQFPNYSSELNVNALELDDSALYLCASSLGTGLEKLFFGSGTQLSVL.

This chain links TRBV5-5 with TRBJ2-2, with D maybe TRBD1 (5 bases). CDR1 is SGHKS, CDR2 YYEKEE, per germline (reference sequence). This CDR3 contains 17 residues. V shed 1 base and J shed 2 bases, with 15 bases lying between them. CDR3 loop: CASSLRLGQGNTGELFF. In DNA, the CDR3 is TGTGCCAGCAGCTTGAGGCTTGGACAAGGAAACACCGGGGAGCTGTTTTTT. Looking up the rest from reference TRBV5-5 and TRBJ2-2 gives the full variable domain: DAGVTQSPTHLIKTRGQQVTLRCSPISGHKSVSWYQQVLGQGPQFIFQYYEKEERGRGNFPDRFSARQFPNYSSELNVNALLLGDSALYLCASSLRLGQGNTGELFFGEGSRLTVL.

The V and J genes are TRBV19 and TRBJ2-5; possible D gene TRBD2, 5 bases. V lost 3 bases and J 1 base, leaving 21 bases between the germline ends. From germline, CDR1 is LNHDA and CDR2 SQIVND (reference sequence). This CDR3 spans 18 amino acids. The CDR3: CASSMRLMLGAGQETQYF. CDR3 DNA: TGTGCCAGTAGTATGCGTTTGATGTTGGGTGCGGGCCAAGAGACCCAGTACTTC.